The T cell receptor (beta chain) described here comes from a study of cytomegalovirus exposure and HLA in healthy donors. 60 Vbeta and 13 Jbeta primers were used in PCR. Measured with immunoSEQ multiplex PCR; TCRdb has only the in-frame clones, and not every one. This sample has over 100,000 clones, with around 80% found just once. The sequencing input was PBMCs. The source of this sequence is a man aged 25-40 years in good health and CMV-seropositive.

For the CDR3, the DNA is TGTGCCAGCAGCGAAGCAGGGGCCAAAAACATTCAGTACTTC. It specifies CASSEAGAKNIQYF. The rearrangement links TRBV7-2 to TRBJ2-4, with D tentatively TRBD1 (5 bases). Germline V CDR1 and CDR2: SGHTA, FQGNSA. The CDR3 runs to 14 residues. Trimming removed 5 bases at V and 1 base at J, with 9 bases between.